One and the same sample provided the 22 T cell receptor beta chains below, sequenced in a study of T cell repertoires in cytomegalovirus infection (dated by TCRdb to between 2018 and 2021). Data came from an Illumina HiSeq 1500. The public reads were reprocessed in TCRdb via fastp at Q25 and MiXCR, keeping in-frame beta chains. Identical CDR3 proteins give one entry, which carries the most common genes and DNA. The sample has approximately 200,000 distinct CDR3 sequences on record, roughly 22% of them singletons. 15% to 20% of the sample is taken by the ten largest. Sequencing was performed on CD8+ T cells from PBMCs. These receptors were obtained from a human donor in good health (CMV status not recorded). Some clones in this sample may be carry-over from other donors' samples.

Only a few counts were recorded for this clonotype. The chain is built from TRBV12-3 or TRBV12-4 and TRBJ2-3, with 10 bases lining up with TRBD2. J was trimmed by 3 bases and V by 5 bases; bases with no gene match: 11. The CDR3 has 17 amino acids. CDR3 nucleotides: TGTGCCAGCAGTGGATTTAGCGGGGGGACGGATACAGATACGCAGTATTTT. It encodes CASSGFSGGTDTDTQYF.

The rearrangement uses TRBV28 and TRBJ2-7, with 11 bases lining up with TRBD2. The CDR3 runs 15 residues. Trimming at V came to 5 bases and at J to 6 bases, leaving 9 bases not matched to a gene. Germline CDR1 is MDHEN and CDR2 is SYDVKM. The CDR3 reads CASSLTSGGLSEQYF. The CDR3 coding sequence is TGTGCCAGCAGTCTCACTAGCGGGGGACTGAGCGAGCAGTACTTC.

The chain is built from TRBV7-2 and TRBJ1-1; the D gene is possibly TRBD1 (6 bases). This CDR3 comprises 14 residues. V dropped 5 bases and J dropped 7 bases, with 17 bases sitting between them. Looked up from germline, CDR1 is SGHTA and CDR2 is FQGNSA. The CDR3 sequence is CASSPTGRDNEAFF. The CDR3 region has the DNA TGTGCCAGCAGCCCCACAGGGAGGGACAATGAAGCTTTCTTT. Variable domain in full (rest from reference TRBV7-2 and TRBJ1-1): GAGVSQSPSNKVTEKGKDVELRCDPISGHTALYWYRQSLGQGLEFLIYFQGNSAPDKSGLPSDRFSAERTGGSVSTLTIQRTQQEDSAVYLCASSPTGRDNEAFFGQGTRLTVV.

As concerns this clonotype: An end of the junction differs from the germline gene, which may be a read error. CDR3 bases: TGTGCCAGCGGGGAATACAATCAGCAGTTCTTC. It translates to CASGEYNQQFF. J is TRBJ2-1 and V is TRBV11-2; unclear D gene. CDR3 size: 11 residues. CDR1 and CDR2 from the germline V gene are SGHAT and FQNNGV.

In this sample, this clonotype turned up a few times. This rearrangement joins TRBV28 to TRBJ2-2; D perhaps matches TRBD2 (5 bases). Between the trimmed V and J ends, which lost 3 bases and 3 bases, there was a span of 8 bases. The germline CDR1 and CDR2 sequences are MDHEN and SYDVKM. The CDR3 runs to 14 residues. CDR3 bases: TGTGCCAGCAGTTTTCGGGGATACACCGGGGAGCTGTTTTTT. It specifies CASSFRGYTGELFF.

In this sample, this clonotype turned up many times. V is TRBV19 and J is TRBJ2-1; 9 bases line up with TRBD2. There are 16 residues in the CDR3. Germline V lookup: CDR1 LNHDA, CDR2 SQIVND (reference sequence). J gave up 0 bases and V 5 bases, and 5 bases lay outside the gene matches. This CDR3 reads CASSSLAGPSYNEQFF. CDR3 sequence (DNA): TGTGCCAGTAGTTCCCTAGCGGGACCCTCCTACAATGAGCAGTTCTTC. The whole variable domain, filled in from reference TRBV19 and TRBJ2-1, reads DGGITQSPKYLFRKEGQNVTLSCEQNLNHDAMYWYRQDPGQGLRLIYYSQIVNDFQKGDIAEGYSVSREKKESFPLTVTSAQKNPTAFYLCASSSLAGPSYNEQFFGPGTRLTVL.

The chain joins TRBV2 to TRBJ2-7, with D perhaps given as TRBD1 or TRBD2 (6 bases each). Germline loops: CDR1 SNHLY, CDR2 FYNNEI. CDR3 length: 14 residues. The V end was cut by 3 bases, the J end by 5 bases, with 14 bases between. The CDR3 protein is CASSELDGGNEQYF. DNA for the CDR3: TGTGCCAGCAGTGAGCTTGACGGGGGCAACGAGCAGTACTTC.

The chain couples TRBV7-9 to TRBJ2-2; D possibly corresponds to TRBD2 (6 bases). Germline loops: CDR1 SEHNR, CDR2 FQNEAQ (reference sequence). Trimming shortened V by 5 bases and J by 1 base, and 29 bases separated the two germline ends. The length of the CDR3 is 21 residues. The DNA for the CDR3 is TGTGCCAGCAGCCAGTCCCCGACAGCGGGCCGAGACAAAATGAACACCGGGGAGCTGTTTTTT. It yields the protein CASSQSPTAGRDKMNTGELFF.

The V and J genes are TRBV2 and TRBJ2-1; D gene ambiguous. The CDR3 is 12 residues long. Germline CDR1 reads SNHLY; CDR2 reads FYNNEI. V was clipped by 3 bases and J by 7 bases, with 7 bases between them. In DNA form, the CDR3 reads TGTGCCAGCAGTGATGTGGGGAATGAGCAGTTCTTC. It yields the protein CASSDVGNEQFF.

In its sample, this clonotype was seen a few times. V usage is TRBV7-4 and J usage is TRBJ2-5, with D unresolved. The CDR3 has 15 residues. CDR1 is SGHVT and CDR2 is SQSDAQ in the germline V gene. Trimming pared 0 bases from V and 3 bases from J, leaving 11 bases between. The CDR3 DNA reads as TGTGCCAGCAGCTTAGCGCTCGGCAGTAAAGAGACCCAGTACTTC. Translated, it gives CASSLALGSKETQYF.

This clonotype was detected a few times. The DNA for the CDR3 is TGTGCCAGCACCTCACCGGGGGACAGTGAAAAACTGTTTTTT. The encoded protein is CASTSPGDSEKLFF. This sequence joins TRBV12-3 or TRBV12-4 and TRBJ1-4, with 7 positions matching TRBD1. This CDR3 region has 14 residues. V dropped 7 bases and J dropped 7; count of bases not matched to a gene: 9.

The chain links TRBV27 to TRBJ2-1; TRBD2 aligns across 12 bases. Unmatched junction bases numbered 7, after V lost 6 bases and J lost 7 bases. Germline V CDR1 and CDR2: MNHEY, SMNVEV (reference sequence). The CDR3 has 15 residues. CDR3 sequence (DNA): TGTGCCAGCAGCCCTAGCGGGGGGGCTCTGAATGAGCAGTTCTTC. Amino acid sequence: CASSPSGGALNEQFF.

Ten or more counts support this clonotype. The V call is TRBV7-9, the J call TRBJ1-1; D is unresolved. This CDR3 spans 15 amino acids. Germline CDR1 reads SEHNR; CDR2 reads FQNEAQ (reference sequence). Trimming left V 5 bases short and J 4 bases short, with 17 bases between. The CDR3 bases are TGTGCCAGCAGCCCACGGGAGGGTGCTGGCACTGAAGCTTTCTTT. Translating it yields CASSPREGAGTEAFF.

This clonotype was recorded a few times. This chain joins TRBV5-1 and TRBJ2-7, with D perhaps matching TRBD2 (6 bases). This CDR3 spans 14 amino acids. V was cut by 2 bases and J by 9 bases, with 18 bases left in between. Germline-derived CDR1 and CDR2 are SGHRS and YFSETQ. The CDR3 is CASSFGGSLRGQYF. The CDR3 DNA is TGCGCCAGCAGCTTCGGGGGTTCCCTACGAGGGCAGTACTTC.

The chain combines TRBV6-5 with TRBJ2-5; TRBD1 agrees at 8 bases. V dropped 2 bases and J dropped 7; count of bases not matched to a gene: 6. The V gene's germline CDR1 is MNHEY and CDR2 SVGAGI. This CDR3 spans 14 amino acids. The CDR3 is CASSYAGGVGTQYF. CDR3 coding DNA: TGTGCCAGCAGTTACGCAGGGGGCGTCGGGACCCAGTACTTC.

This chain links TRBV5-1 with TRBJ1-1; D is unclear. CDR3 length: 14 residues. Germline values: CDR1 SGHRS, CDR2 YFSETQ. Deletions cut 2 bases from V and 0 bases from J, with 8 bases between. CDR3 residues: CASSFTEMNTEAFF. CDR3 bases: TGCGCCAGCAGCTTTACAGAGATGAACACTGAAGCTTTCTTT.

In regard to this clonotype: One end of the junction fails to match germline, which may point to a read error. The chain combines TRBV4-1 with TRBJ2-1; TRBD2 matches 7 bases. CDR1 is MGHRA and CDR2 is YSYEKL in the germline V gene. This CDR3 is built from 17 residues. The CDR3 sequence is CASSQGAGGGLYNEQFF. The CDR3 nucleotides are TGTGCCAGCAGCCAAGGGGCCGGCGGGGGTCTTTACAATGAGCAGTTCTTC.

This clonotype showed up many times. V usage is TRBV2 and J usage is TRBJ1-4; the match to TRBD1 covers 9 bases. Germline V gene sequence: CDR1 SNHLY, CDR2 FYNNEI. The CDR3 runs to 15 residues. V was clipped by 1 base and J by 5 bases; unmatched bases: 2. This chain's CDR3 is CASSEGDRENEKLFF. CDR3 sequence (DNA): TGTGCCAGCAGTGAAGGGGACAGGGAGAATGAAAAACTGTTTTTT.

The V gene is TRBV20-1, the J gene TRBJ2-7, with D hard to call. This CDR3 is 13 amino acids long. The V end lost 0 bases, the J end lost 6 bases, and 12 bases lay between the germline ends. Germline-derived CDR1 and CDR2 are DFQATT and SNEGSKA (reference sequence). This CDR3 is CSARESGFSEQYF. The DNA of the CDR3 is TGCAGTGCTAGAGAGTCCGGGTTCAGCGAGCAGTACTTC.

This clonotype was seen only a few times. The gene calls are TRBV7-9 and TRBJ1-4, with D uncertain. Germline values: CDR1 SEHNR, CDR2 FQNEAQ (reference sequence). CDR3 length: 14 residues. V lost 3 bases to trimming and J lost 1 base, with 6 bases between them. In DNA, the CDR3 is TGTGCCAGCAGCTTCGCGGGAACTAATGAAAAACTGTTTTTT. Encoded protein: CASSFAGTNEKLFF.

Comment on this clonotype: A much larger clone lies one base from this, so it may be a read error. The J gene is TRBJ2-1, the V gene TRBV7-3; D tentatively fits TRBD1 or TRBD2 (6 bases each). The CDR3 runs 15 residues. Trimming took off 4 bases at V and 7 bases at J, with 17 bases between the two ends. Per the germline V gene, CDR1 is SGHTA and CDR2 is FQGTGA. In nucleotides, the CDR3 is TGTGCCAGCAGCTCGACTAGAGGGGGGTCAAATGAGCAGTTCTTC. Translating it yields CASSSTRGGSNEQFF.

V is TRBV15 and J is TRBJ2-3, with no clear D. CDR1 LNHNV and CDR2 YYDKDF come from the germline V gene (reference sequence). V lost 5 bases and J 5 bases, leaving 11 bases between the germline ends. The CDR3 contains 13 residues. CDR3 sequence: CATSRSQVDTQYF. CDR3 coding DNA: TGTGCCACCAGCCGCAGTCAAGTAGATACGCAGTATTTT.